The entry that follows covers one TCR beta chain sequence. Its antigen is unknown. Other nucleotide sequences in the sample specify the same CDR3. The record originates from a study of cytomegalovirus exposure and HLA in healthy donors. The primer mix had 60 Vbeta and 13 Jbeta primers. Profiled with immunoSEQ multiplex PCR; TCRdb holds only in-frame clones, not every one. The profile shows about 120,000 clones, roughly 83% of them singletons. Points from the study as a whole: According to the study, approximately 150 TCR beta chains were cytomegalovirus-associated.

This CDR3 spans 15 amino acids. Germline CDR1 reads SGHTA; CDR2 reads FQGNSA. The sequence derives from a man aged 25 to 40 in good health and CMV-seropositive. The chain employs TRBV7-2 and TRBJ2-5, with 7 bases fitting TRBD2. The DNA end is a closer match to TRBJ2-7, so the J assignment may be wrong. The material sequenced was PBMCs. The CDR3 DNA reads as TGTGCCAGCAGCTTATGGGCCGGGGGGACCTACGAGCAGTACTTC. As protein: CASSLWAGGTYEQYF.